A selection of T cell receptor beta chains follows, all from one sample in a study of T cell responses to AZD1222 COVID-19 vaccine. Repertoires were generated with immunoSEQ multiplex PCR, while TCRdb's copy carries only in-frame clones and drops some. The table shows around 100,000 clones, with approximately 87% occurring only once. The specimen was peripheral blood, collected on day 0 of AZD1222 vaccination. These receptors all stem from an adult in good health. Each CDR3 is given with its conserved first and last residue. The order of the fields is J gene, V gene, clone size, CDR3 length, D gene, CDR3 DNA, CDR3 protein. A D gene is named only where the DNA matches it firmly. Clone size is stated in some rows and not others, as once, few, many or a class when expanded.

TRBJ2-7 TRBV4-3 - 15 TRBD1 TGCGCCAGCAGCCAGTCCGGGACAGGAAGATACGAGCAGTACTTC CASSQSGTGRYEQYF
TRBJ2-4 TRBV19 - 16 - TGTGCCAGTACCGACCTAGGGACGGGAGCCAAAAACATTCAGTACTTC CASTDLGTGAKNIQYF
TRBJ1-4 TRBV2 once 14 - TGTGCCAGCAGCTTAGTATACATTTCTGAAAAACTGTTTTTT CASSLVYISEKLFF
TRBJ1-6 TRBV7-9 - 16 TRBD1 TGTGCCAGCAGTCACGGACAGGGCTTCTATAATTCACCCCTCCACTTT CASSHGQGFYNSPLHF
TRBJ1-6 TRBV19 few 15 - TGTGCCAGTAGTCACCCAGGTCAGAATAATTCACCCCTCCACTTT CASSHPGQNNSPLHF
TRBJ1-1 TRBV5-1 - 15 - TGCGCCAGCAGCTTGGGACCCTCCGAAAACACTGAAGCTTTCTTT CASSLGPSENTEAFF
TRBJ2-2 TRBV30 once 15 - TGTGCCTGGTTGCCGGGGCAGGGGAACACCGGGGAGCTGTTTTTT CAWLPGQGNTGELFF
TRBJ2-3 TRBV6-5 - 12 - TGTGCCAGCAGCAACGACAGGGATACGCAGTATTTT CASSNDRDTQYF
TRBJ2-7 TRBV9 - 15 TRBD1 TGTGCCAGCAGCCCACACCTGGACAGGGGTTACGAGCAGTACTTC CASSPHLDRGYEQYF
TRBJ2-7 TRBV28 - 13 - TGTGCCAGCAGTTTGAACACAGGCTACGAGCAGTACTTC CASSLNTGYEQYF
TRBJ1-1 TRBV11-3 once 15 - TGTGCCAGCAGCTCGGGGGACGCGCCCCACACTGAAGCTTTCTTT CASSSGDAPHTEAFF
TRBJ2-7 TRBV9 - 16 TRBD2 TGTGCCAGCAGCGCGGGGACTAGCGGAATATCCTACGAGCAGTACTTC CASSAGTSGISYEQYF
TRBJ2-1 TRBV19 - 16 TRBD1 TGTGCCAGTAGTCACAGACGGGACAGGCTAAACAATGAGCAGTTCTTC CASSHRRDRLNNEQFF
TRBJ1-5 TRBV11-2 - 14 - TGTGCCAGCAGCTTAGACAGAACTGCTCAGCCCCAGCATTTT CASSLDRTAQPQHF
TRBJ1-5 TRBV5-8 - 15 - TGTGCCAGCAGCTGGGGCTGGCAGCGCAATCAGCCCCAGCATTTT CASSWGWQRNQPQHF
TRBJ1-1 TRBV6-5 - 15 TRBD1 TGTGCCAGCAGTTACTTGGGACAGGGGGGGACTGAAGCTTTCTTT CASSYLGQGGTEAFF
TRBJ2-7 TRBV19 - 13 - TGTGCCAGTAAGGGTCAGGGGTACTACGAGCAGTACTTC CASKGQGYYEQYF
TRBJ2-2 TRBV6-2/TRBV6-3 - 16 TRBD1 TGTGCCAGCAGTTACCCCGGGACAGGAAACACCGGGGAGCTGTTTTTT CASSYPGTGNTGELFF
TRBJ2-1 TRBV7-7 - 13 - TGTGCTAGCAGCTTGGGAATTTACAATGAGCAGTTCTTC CASSLGIYNEQFF